This T cell receptor beta chain was sequenced for a study of cytomegalovirus exposure and HLA in healthy donors. Primers for the PCR totalled 60 Vbeta and 13 Jbeta. TCRdb's copy holds only in-frame clones and misses some; the assay was immunoSEQ multiplex PCR. The data hold 150,000 to 200,000 clones, with about three quarters observed a single time. In the case of this clone: At one boundary the junction diverges from the germline segment, which might be a read error.

Germline CDR1 MNHNS, CDR2 SASEGT. The CDR3 runs to 14 residues. This clonotype originated in a female donor in good health and CMV-seronegative. The sample was PBMCs. The chain joins TRBV6-1 to TRBJ2-2; 8 bases line up with TRBD2. CDR3 sequence (DNA): TGTGCCAGCCAACTAGCGGTGAACACCGGGGAGCTATTTTTT. It is translated as CASQLAVNTGELFF.